What follows describes a single T cell receptor beta chain. Its cognate antigen is unknown. Profiled with immunoSEQ multiplex PCR; TCRdb holds only in-frame clones, not every one. The profile covers roughly 140,000 clones, with more than 85% appearing a single time and under 2% taken by the ten largest. This sample is part of a study of T cell responses to AZD1222 COVID-19 vaccine. Study-level information: Second doses that came at about 4 or about 12 weeks were put together. Study-wide results and caveats: Donors skewed white British and female; clonal diversity was possibly underestimated. Spike-specific TCR depth and breadth grew after two AZD1222 doses.

The sample in question was peripheral blood, obtained on day 0 of AZD1222 vaccination. The sequence was obtained from an adult in good health.

As DNA, the CDR3 is TGTGCCAGCAGTTTATCCTGGGGGATTGAAGCTTTCTTT. This encodes CASSLSWGIEAFF. This chain joins TRBV27 and TRBJ1-1, with TRBD1 as a possible D gene (5 bases). CDR1 and CDR2 (germline): MNHEY, SMNVEV (reference sequence). CDR3 length equals 13 residues. V lost 0 bases to trimming and J lost 7 bases, with 9 bases between them.